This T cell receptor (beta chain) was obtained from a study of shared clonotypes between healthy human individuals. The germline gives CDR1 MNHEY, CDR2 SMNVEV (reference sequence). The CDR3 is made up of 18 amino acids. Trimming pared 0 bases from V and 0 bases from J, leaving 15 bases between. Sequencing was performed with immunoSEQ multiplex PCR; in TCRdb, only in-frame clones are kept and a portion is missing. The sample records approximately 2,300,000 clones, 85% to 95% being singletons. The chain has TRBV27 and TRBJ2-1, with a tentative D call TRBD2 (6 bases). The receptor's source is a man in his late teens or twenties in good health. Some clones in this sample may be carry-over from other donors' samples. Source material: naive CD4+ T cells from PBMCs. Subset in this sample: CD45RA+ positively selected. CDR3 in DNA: TGTGCCAGCAGTTTATCCGGGGGACGAGGAGGCTCCTACAATGAGCAGTTCTTC. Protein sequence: CASSLSGGRGGSYNEQFF.